This entry features one T cell receptor (beta chain) sequence. J lost 9 bases, V lost 4 bases, and 12 bases had no gene match. CDR3 size: 16 residues. Germline V gene data show CDR1 as SGDLS and CDR2 as YYNGEE. This specimen comes from a study of blood T cell repertoires in COVID-19. Overall study context: Samples taken during acute and convalescent COVID-19 were collected in the United States, Italy and Spain. T cells, B-cell-depleted T cells, or PBMCs supplied cDNA or gDNA.

Original analysis: Amplification from reference gene primers served as the basis for estimated nucleated cell counts. This table comes from immunoSEQ multiplex PCR, and its TCRdb copy is limited to in-frame clones, with some not included. V and J calls and clone size are copied from that table; D and trimming were computed from the DNA. Of approximately 240,000 clones detected, 70% to 90% appear once; the ten largest clones hold about 6.3%. Sequencing used peripheral blood. This clonotype originated in a woman between 55 and 75 years old with active or convalescent COVID-19. The chain carries TRBV9 and TRBJ2-5; 13 positions match TRBD2. The CDR3 DNA reads TGTGCCAGCAGCCAGACTAGCGGGGGGTCCTCTGAGGCCCAGTACTTC. The encoded protein is CASSQTSGGSSEAQYF. The full variable domain, rest sourced from reference TRBV9 and TRBJ2-5, is DSGVTQTPKHLITATGQRVTLRCSPRSGDLSVYWYQQSLDQGLQFLIQYYNGEERAKGNILERFSAQQFPDLHSELNLSSLELGDSALYFCASSQTSGGSSEAQYFGPGTRLLVL.